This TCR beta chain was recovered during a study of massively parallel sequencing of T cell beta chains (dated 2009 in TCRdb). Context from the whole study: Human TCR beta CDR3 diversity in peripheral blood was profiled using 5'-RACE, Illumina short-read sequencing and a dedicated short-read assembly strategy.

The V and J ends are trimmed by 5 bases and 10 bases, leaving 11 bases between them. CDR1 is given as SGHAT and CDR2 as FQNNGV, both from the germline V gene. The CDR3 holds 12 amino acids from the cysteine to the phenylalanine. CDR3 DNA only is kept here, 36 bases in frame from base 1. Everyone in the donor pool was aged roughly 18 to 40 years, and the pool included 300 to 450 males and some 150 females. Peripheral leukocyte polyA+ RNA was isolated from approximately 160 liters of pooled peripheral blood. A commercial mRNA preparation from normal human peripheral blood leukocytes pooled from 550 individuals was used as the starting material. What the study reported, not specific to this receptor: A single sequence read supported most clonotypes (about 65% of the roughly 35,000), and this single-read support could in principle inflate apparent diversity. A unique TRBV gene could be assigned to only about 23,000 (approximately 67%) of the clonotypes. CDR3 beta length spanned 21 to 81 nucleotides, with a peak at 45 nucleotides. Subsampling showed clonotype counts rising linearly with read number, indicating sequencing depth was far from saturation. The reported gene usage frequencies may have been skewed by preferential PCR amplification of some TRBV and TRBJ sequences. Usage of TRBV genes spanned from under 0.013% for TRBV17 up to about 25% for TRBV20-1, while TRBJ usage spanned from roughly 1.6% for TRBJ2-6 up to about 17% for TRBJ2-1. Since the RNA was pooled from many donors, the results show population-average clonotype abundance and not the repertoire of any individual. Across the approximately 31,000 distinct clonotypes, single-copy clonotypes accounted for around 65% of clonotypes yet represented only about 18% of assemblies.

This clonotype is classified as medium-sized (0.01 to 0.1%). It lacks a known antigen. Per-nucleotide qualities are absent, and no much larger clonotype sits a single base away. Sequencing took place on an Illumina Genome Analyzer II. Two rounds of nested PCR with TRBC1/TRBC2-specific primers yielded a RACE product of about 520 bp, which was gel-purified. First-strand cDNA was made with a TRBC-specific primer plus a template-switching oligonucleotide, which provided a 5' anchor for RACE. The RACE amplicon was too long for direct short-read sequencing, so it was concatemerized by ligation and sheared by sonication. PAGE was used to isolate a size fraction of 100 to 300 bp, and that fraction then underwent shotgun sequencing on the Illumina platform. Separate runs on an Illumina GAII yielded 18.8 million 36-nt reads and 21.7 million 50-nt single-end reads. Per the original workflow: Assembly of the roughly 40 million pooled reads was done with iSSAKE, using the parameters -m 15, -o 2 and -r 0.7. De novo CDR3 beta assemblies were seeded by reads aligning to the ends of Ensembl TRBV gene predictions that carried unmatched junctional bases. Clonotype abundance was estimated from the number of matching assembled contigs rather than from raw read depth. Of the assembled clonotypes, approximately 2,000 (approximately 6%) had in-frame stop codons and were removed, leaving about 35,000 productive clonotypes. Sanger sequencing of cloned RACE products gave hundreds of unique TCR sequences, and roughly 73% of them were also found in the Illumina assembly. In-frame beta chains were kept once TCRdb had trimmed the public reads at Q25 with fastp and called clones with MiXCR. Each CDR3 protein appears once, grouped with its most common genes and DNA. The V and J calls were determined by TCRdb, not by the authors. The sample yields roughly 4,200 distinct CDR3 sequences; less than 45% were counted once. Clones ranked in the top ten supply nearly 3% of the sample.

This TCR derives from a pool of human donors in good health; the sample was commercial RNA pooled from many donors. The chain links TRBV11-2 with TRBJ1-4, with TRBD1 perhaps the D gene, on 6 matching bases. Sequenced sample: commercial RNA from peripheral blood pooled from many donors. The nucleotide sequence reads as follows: TGTGCCAGCAGCCAACAGGGCGTAAAACTGTTTTTT. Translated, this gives CASSQQGVKLFF.